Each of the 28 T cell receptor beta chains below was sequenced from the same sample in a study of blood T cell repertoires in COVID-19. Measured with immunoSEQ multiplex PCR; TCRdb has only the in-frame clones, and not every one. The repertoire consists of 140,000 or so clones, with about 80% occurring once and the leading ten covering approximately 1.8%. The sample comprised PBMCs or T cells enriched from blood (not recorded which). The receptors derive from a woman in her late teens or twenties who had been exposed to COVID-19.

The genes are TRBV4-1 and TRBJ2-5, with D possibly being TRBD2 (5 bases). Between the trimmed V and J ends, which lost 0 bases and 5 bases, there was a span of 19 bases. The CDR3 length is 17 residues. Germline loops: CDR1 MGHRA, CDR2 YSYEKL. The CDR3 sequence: CASSQESGARTGETQYF. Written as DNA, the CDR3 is TGCGCCAGCAGCCAAGAAAGTGGTGCCAGGACGGGGGAGACCCAGTACTTC.

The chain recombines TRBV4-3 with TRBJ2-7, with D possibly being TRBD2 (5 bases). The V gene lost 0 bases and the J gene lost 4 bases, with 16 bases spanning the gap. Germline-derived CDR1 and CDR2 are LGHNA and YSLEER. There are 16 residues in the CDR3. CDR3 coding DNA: TGCGCCAGCAGCCAAGATGTACACCAGAGAGGGTACGAGCAGTACTTC. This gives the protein CASSQDVHQRGYEQYF.

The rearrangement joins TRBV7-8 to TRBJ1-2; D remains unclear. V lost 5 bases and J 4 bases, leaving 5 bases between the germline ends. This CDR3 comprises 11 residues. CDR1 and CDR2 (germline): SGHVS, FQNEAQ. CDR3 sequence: CASSPSYGYTF. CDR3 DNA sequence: TGTGCCAGCAGCCCCAGCTATGGCTACACCTTC. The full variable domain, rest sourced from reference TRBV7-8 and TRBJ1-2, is GAGVSQSPRYKVAKRGQDVALRCDPISGHVSLFWYQQALGQGPEFLTYFQNEAQLDKSGLPSDRFFAERPEGSVSTLKIQRTQQEDSAVYLCASSPSYGYTFGSGTRLTVV.

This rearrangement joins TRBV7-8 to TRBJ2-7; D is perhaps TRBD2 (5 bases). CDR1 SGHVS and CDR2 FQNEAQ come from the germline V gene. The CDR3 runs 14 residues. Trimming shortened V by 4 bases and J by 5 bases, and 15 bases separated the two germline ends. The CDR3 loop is CASSSVGVNNEQYF. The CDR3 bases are TGTGCCAGCAGCTCCGTCGGGGTCAACAACGAGCAGTACTTC. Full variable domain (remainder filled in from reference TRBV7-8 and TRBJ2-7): GAGVSQSPRYKVAKRGQDVALRCDPISGHVSLFWYQQALGQGPEFLTYFQNEAQLDKSGLPSDRFFAERPEGSVSTLKIQRTQQEDSAVYLCASSSVGVNNEQYFGPGTRLTVT.

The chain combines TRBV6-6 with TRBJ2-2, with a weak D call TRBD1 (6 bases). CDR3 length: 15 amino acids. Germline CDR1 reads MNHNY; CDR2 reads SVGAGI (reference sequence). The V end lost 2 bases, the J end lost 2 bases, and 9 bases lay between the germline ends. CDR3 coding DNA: TGTGCCAGCAGTTACCGGGACACCAACACCGGGGAGCTGTTTTTT. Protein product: CASSYRDTNTGELFF.

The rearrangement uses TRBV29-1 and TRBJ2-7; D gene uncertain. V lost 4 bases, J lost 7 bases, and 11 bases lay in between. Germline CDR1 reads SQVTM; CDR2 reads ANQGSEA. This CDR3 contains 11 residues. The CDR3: CSVVIVGEQYF. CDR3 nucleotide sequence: TGCAGCGTTGTAATAGTTGGTGAGCAGTACTTC.

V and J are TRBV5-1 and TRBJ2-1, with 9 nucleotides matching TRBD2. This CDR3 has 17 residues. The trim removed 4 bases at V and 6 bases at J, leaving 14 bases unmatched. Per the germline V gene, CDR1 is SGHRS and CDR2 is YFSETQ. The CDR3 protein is CASSTGLLAGDGNEQFF. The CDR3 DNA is TGCGCCAGCAGCACAGGTCTTTTAGCGGGAGACGGCAATGAGCAGTTCTTC.

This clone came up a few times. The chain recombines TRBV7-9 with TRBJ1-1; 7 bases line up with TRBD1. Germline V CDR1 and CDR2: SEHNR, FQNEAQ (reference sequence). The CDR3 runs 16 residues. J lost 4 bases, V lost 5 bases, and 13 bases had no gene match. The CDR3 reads CASSQGQSRPGTEAFF. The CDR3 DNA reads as TGTGCCAGCAGCCAGGGACAGTCCCGACCGGGCACTGAAGCTTTCTTT.

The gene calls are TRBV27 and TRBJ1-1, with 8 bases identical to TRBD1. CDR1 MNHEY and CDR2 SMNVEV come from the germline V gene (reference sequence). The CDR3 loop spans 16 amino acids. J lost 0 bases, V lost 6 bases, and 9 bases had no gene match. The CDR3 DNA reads TGTGCCAGCAGAATAACAGGGGGTCGCATGAACACTGAAGCTTTCTTT. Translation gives CASRITGGRMNTEAFF.

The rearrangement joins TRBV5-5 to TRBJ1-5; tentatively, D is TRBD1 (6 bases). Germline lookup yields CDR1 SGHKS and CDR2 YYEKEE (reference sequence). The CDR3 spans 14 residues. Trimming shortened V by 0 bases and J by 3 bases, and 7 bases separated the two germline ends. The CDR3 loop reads CASSLGGLNQPQHF. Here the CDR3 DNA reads TGTGCCAGCAGCTTGGGGGGGCTCAATCAGCCCCAGCATTTT.

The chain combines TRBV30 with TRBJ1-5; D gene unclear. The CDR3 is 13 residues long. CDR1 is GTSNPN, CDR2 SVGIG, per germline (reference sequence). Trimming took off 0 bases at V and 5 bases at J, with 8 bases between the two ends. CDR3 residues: CAWSVSGYQPQHF. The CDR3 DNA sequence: TGTGCCTGGAGTGTCTCCGGGTATCAGCCCCAGCATTTT.

CDR3 sequence reads: CASTGGAGNTGELFF. The CDR3 nucleotides read TGTGCCAGCACGGGGGGGGCCGGGAACACCGGGGAGCTGTTTTTT. This chain joins TRBV27 and TRBJ2-2; 8 positions agree with TRBD2. Germline V gene data show CDR1 as MNHEY and CDR2 as SMNVEV (reference sequence). Trimming removed 7 bases from V and 1 base from J; junction bases left unmatched: 5. The CDR3 totals 15 residues.

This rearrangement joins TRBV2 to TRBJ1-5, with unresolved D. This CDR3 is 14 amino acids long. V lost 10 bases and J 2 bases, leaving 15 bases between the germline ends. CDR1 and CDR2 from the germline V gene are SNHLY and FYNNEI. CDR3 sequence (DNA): TGTGCCACCGGCGGTGGAATGGGCAATCAGCCCCAGCATTTT. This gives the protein CATGGGMGNQPQHF. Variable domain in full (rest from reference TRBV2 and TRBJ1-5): EPEVTQTPSHQVTQMGQEVILRCVPISNHLYFYWYRQILGQKVEFLVSFYNNEISEKSEIFDDQFSVERPDGSNFTLKIRSTKLEDSAMYFCATGGGMGNQPQHFGDGTRLSIL.

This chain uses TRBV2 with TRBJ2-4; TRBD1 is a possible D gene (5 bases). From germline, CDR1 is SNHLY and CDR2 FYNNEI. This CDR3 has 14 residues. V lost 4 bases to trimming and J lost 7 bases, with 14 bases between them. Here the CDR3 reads CASSGTKVLNIQYF. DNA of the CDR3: TGTGCCAGCAGTGGGACAAAGGTTCTGAACATTCAGTACTTC.

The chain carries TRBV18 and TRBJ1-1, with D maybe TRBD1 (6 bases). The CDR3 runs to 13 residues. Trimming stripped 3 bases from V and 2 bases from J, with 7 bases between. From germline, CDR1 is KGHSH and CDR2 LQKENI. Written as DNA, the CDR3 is TGTGCCAGCTCACCGGGGGCTAACACTGAAGCTTTCTTT. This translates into CASSPGANTEAFF.

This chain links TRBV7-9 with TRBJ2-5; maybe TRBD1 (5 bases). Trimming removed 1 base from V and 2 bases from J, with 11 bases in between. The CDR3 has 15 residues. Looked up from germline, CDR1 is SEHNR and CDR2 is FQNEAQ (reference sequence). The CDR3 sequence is CASSLGGARQETQYF. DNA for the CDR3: TGTGCCAGCAGCTTAGGGGGCGCGAGACAAGAGACCCAGTACTTC.

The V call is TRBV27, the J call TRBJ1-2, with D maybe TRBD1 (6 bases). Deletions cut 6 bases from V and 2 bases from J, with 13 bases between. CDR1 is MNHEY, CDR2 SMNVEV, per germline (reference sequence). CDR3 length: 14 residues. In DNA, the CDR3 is TGTGCCAGCAGGAGGACAGCCGCGAACTATGGCTACACCTTC. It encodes CASRRTAANYGYTF.

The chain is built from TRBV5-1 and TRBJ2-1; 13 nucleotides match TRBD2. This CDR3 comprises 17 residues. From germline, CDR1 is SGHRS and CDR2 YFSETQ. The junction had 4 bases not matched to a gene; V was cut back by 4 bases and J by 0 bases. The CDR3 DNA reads TGCGCCAGCAGCCCGACTAGCGGGAGGAGCTCCTACAATGAGCAGTTCTTC. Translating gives CASSPTSGRSSYNEQFF.

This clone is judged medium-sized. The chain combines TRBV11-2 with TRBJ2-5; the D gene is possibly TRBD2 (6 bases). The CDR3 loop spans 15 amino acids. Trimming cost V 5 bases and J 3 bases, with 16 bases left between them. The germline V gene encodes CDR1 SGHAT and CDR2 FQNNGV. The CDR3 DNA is TGTGCCAGCAGCCCACACCGGGACTTCAAAGAGACCCAGTACTTC. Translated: CASSPHRDFKETQYF.

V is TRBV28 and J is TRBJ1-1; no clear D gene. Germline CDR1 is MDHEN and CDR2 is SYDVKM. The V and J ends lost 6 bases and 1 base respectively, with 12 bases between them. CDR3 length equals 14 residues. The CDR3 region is CASSRGGPNTEAFF. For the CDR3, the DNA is TGTGCCAGCAGCCGCGGAGGACCGAACACTGAAGCTTTCTTT.

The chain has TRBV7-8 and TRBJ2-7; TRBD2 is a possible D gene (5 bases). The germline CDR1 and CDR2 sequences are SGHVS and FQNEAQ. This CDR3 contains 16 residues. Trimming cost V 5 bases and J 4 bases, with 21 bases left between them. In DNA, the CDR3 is TGTGCCAGCAGCCCAATCTCCGGACTTGTTTTTTACGAGCAGTACTTC. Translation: CASSPISGLVFYEQYF.

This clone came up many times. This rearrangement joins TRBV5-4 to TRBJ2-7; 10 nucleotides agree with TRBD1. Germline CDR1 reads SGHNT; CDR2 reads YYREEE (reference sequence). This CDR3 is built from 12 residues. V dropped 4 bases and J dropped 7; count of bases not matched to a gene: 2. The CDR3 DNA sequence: TGTGCCAGCAGCCCGGGACAGGGGGAGCAGTACTTC. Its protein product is CASSPGQGEQYF.

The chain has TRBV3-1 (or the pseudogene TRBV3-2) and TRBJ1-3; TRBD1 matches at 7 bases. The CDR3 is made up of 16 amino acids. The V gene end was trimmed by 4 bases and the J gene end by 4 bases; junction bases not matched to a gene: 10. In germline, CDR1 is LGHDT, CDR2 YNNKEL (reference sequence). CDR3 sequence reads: CASSPLTGAAGNTIYF. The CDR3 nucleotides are TGTGCCAGCAGCCCCCTTACAGGGGCCGCCGGAAACACCATATATTTT.

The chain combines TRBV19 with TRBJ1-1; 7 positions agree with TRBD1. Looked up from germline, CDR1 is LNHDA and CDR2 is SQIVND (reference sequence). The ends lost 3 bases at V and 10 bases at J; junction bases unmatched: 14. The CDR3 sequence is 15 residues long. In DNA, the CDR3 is TGTGCCAGTAGTATTAACCGGGACAGTGGTCGACGAGCTTTCTTT. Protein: CASSINRDSGRRAFF.

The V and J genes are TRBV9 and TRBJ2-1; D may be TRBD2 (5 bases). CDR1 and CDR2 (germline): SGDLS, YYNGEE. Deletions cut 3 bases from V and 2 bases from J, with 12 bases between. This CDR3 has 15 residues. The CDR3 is CASSALTGAYNEQFF. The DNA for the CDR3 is TGTGCCAGCAGCGCCCTAACCGGGGCCTACAATGAGCAGTTCTTC.

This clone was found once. The CDR3 region is CASSPRGPNPRFF. CDR3 in DNA: TGTGCCAGCAGCCCGCGGGGCCCCAACCCAAGGTTCTTC. This chain connects TRBV13 to TRBJ2-1; TRBD2 is a possible D gene (6 bases). The CDR3 extends over 13 amino acids. V dropped 5 bases and J dropped 15 bases, with 20 bases sitting between them. CDR1 and CDR2 (germline): PRHDT, FYEKMQ (reference sequence).

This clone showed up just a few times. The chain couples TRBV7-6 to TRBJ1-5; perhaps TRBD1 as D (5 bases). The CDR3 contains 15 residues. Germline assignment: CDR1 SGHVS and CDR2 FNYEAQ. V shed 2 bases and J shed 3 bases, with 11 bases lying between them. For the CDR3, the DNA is TGTGCCAGCAGCTTAAGCTCAGGGAACAATCAGCCCCAGCATTTT. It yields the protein CASSLSSGNNQPQHF.

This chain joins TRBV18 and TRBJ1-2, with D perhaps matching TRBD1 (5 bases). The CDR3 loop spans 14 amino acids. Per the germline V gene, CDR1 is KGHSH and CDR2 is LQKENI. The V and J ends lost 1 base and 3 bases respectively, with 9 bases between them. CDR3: CASSPLETDYGYTF. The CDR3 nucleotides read TGTGCCAGCTCACCACTTGAGACAGACTATGGCTACACCTTC.